A selection of T cell receptor beta chains follows, all from one sample in a study of blood T cell repertoires in COVID-19. Clones were sequenced by immunoSEQ multiplex PCR, and TCRdb holds only the in-frame ones, with some missing. The table lists roughly 180,000 clones, 85% to 90% of them singletons. The source material was PBMCs or T cells enriched from blood (not recorded which). The receptors originated from a man aged 35-49 years who had recovered from COVID-19. CDR3s include the opening cysteine and the closing phenylalanine or tryptophan. D genes are given only for firm matches. Clone sizes are given selectively: once, few, many, or a class where the clone is expanded.

-	-	TRBV7-9	TRBJ1-6	CASSLVQADSPLHF	TGTGCCAGCAGCTTAGTCCAGGCTGATTCACCCCTCCACTTT
-	-	TRBV5-4	TRBJ1-2	CASSLVADYYGYTF	TGTGCCAGCAGCTTAGTCGCGGATTACTATGGCTACACCTTC
-	-	TRBV28	TRBJ1-1	CASSLYREAFF	TGTGCCAGCAGTTTGTACAGGGAAGCTTTCTTT
-	TRBD1	TRBV2	TRBJ1-2	CASSEASPRQGGRGYTF	TGTGCCAGCAGTGAAGCATCCCCAAGACAGGGGGGAAGGGGCTACACCTTC
few	TRBD1	TRBV7-9	TRBJ2-7	CASSPTGGAESYEQYF	TGTGCCAGCAGTCCTACAGGGGGCGCAGAGTCCTACGAGCAGTACTTC
-	-	TRBV28	TRBJ1-4	CASSFRGWDEKLFF	TGTGCCAGCAGTTTTAGGGGTTGGGATGAAAAACTGTTTTTT
few	TRBD2	TRBV6-4	TRBJ2-3	CASSAGLADTDTQYF	TGTGCCAGCAGTGCGGGACTAGCGGACACAGATACGCAGTATTTT
few	TRBD1	TRBV13	TRBJ1-4	CASSSDRAGEKLFF	TGTGCCAGCAGCTCAGACAGGGCGGGGGAAAAACTGTTTTTT
-	-	TRBV27	TRBJ2-1	CASTRRGGTYNEQFF	TGTGCCAGCACCCGAAGGGGGGGGACCTACAATGAGCAGTTCTTC
-	TRBD2	TRBV24-1	TRBJ2-5	CAIGTSGETQYF	TGTGCCATCGGGACTAGCGGGGAGACCCAGTACTTC
-	-	TRBV6-6	TRBJ1-5	CASSPTYRAMSNQPQHF	TGTGCCAGCAGTCCTACCTACAGGGCCATGAGCAATCAGCCCCAGCATTTT
-	-	TRBV19	TRBJ1-5	CASSIDHRSQPQHF	TGTGCCAGTAGTATAGATCATAGAAGTCAGCCCCAGCATTTT
-	-	TRBV2	TRBJ1-4	CASSLEKLFF	TGTGCCAGCAGTCTTGAAAAACTGTTTTTT
-	TRBD1	TRBV19	TRBJ1-6	CASTGTGGQSPLHF	TGTGCCAGTACCGGGACAGGGGGCCAATCACCCCTCCACTTT
-	-	TRBV21-1	TRBJ1-2	CASSKEDSGQIANYGYTF	TGTGCCAGCAGCAAAGAGGACTCGGGACAAATAGCTAACTATGGCTACACCTTC
-	-	TRBV6-2/TRBV6-3	TRBJ2-5	CASSYWAAQETQYF	TGTGCCAGCAGTTACTGGGCTGCACAAGAGACCCAGTACTTC
-	-	TRBV27	TRBJ2-1	CASSSLSGYNEQFF	TGTGCCAGCAGTTCCCTCAGCGGCTACAATGAGCAGTTCTTC
-	-	TRBV7-9	TRBJ2-3	CASSLNTVRATDTQYF	TGTGCCAGCAGCTTAAATACAGTTCGAGCTACAGATACGCAGTATTTT
-	-	TRBV2	TRBJ2-7	CASGGNNRLMSEQYF	TGTGCCAGCGGGGGGAACAACAGGTTGATGAGCGAGCAGTACTTC
-	TRBD1	TRBV12-5	TRBJ1-3	CASGLPDRGLGNTIYF	TGTGCTAGTGGTTTGCCCGACAGGGGGTTGGGAAACACCATATATTTT
-	-	TRBV19	TRBJ2-1	CASSIFSEQFF	TGTGCCAGTAGTATTTTCTCCGAGCAGTTCTTC
-	TRBD2	TRBV19	TRBJ2-1	CASSIRTSGRARNEQFF	TGTGCCAGTAGTATCCGGACTAGCGGGAGGGCACGGAATGAGCAGTTCTTC
-	-	TRBV11-2	TRBJ1-2	CASSYPGGRYGYTF	TGTGCCAGCAGCTACCCCGGGGGGCGCTATGGCTACACCTTC
-	-	TRBV28	TRBJ1-3	CASSAPEGLYTIYF	TGTGCCAGCAGTGCTCCTGAGGGTTTATACACCATATATTTT